This T cell receptor (beta chain) was sequenced in a study of cytomegalovirus exposure and HLA in healthy donors. Study-wide points: The listing of 150 to 200 TCR beta chains classed them as cytomegalovirus-associated. As a later analysis showed, several of the most significant clusters appeared to be linked to common viral pathogens.

Germline trimming cut 0 bases from V and 1 base from J; bases unmatched to any gene: 3. This CDR3 contains 15 residues. Germline V gene data show CDR1 as SGHNT and CDR2 as YYREEE (reference sequence). Turning to this clone: Its antigen is not known.

PCR employed 60 Vbeta and 13 Jbeta primers. Profiling relied on immunoSEQ multiplex PCR, and the TCRdb table lists in-frame clones only, not all of them. Among some 130,000 clones listed, approximately 80% were seen once. Sample: PBMCs. The chain carries TRBV5-4 and TRBJ2-7, with TRBD1 matching 8 bases. This clonotype was obtained from a female donor in good health and CMV-seronegative. CDR3 coding DNA: TGTGCCAGCAGCTTGGGGACAGGGACATCCTACGAGCAGTACTTC. Translation gives CASSLGTGTSYEQYF.